This T cell receptor (beta chain) derives from a study of technical replicates of blood from several donors. This clone was counted a few times. Sequencing used immunoSEQ multiplex PCR; TCRdb keeps in-frame clones, though not all of them. The data show approximately 97,000 clones, about 95% seen once. The CDR3 extends over 12 amino acids. V shed 7 bases and J 5 bases; nucleotides not matched to a gene: 3. Germline V CDR1 and CDR2: MDHEN, SYDVKM. Sequencing input: T cells isolated from PBMCs. The J gene is TRBJ1-1, the V gene TRBV28; the match to TRBD1 covers 8 bases. This receptor was obtained from a human donor in good health. The CDR3 region has the DNA TGTGCCAGCAAGACAGGGGTGACTGAAGCTTTCTTT. Protein: CASKTGVTEAFF.